A single sample gave rise to the 10 T cell receptor beta chains below, sequenced in a study of blood T cell repertoires in COVID-19 (dated by TCRdb to the early 2020s). The library was produced with the immunoSEQ multiplex PCR assay. The table comes from immuneACCESS by way of TCRdb, which keeps in-frame sequences with V and J called. Part of the clones is missing from these tables; in studies checked, under half for an unresolved V gene and the rest for unknown reasons. The sample data list tens of thousands of clones, and about 86% of these were observed just once. The ten largest clones capture just under 7% of the sample. The specimen was peripheral blood. These TCRs come from a man aged 50 to 59 with active COVID-19.

V is TRBV10-3 and J is TRBJ1-2, with 7 bases identical to TRBD1. Germline values: CDR1 ENHRY, CDR2 SYGVKD. CDR3 length: 15 residues. V lost 3 bases to trimming and J lost 3 bases; unmatched junction nucleotides: 7. The CDR3 protein is CAISDYQDRYYGYTF. CDR3 coding DNA: TGTGCCATCAGTGATTACCAGGACAGGTACTATGGCTACACCTTC.

This clone showed up just a few times. The chain joins TRBV15 to TRBJ2-5, with 9 bases that match TRBD2. The CDR3 has 17 residues. J was trimmed by 5 bases and V by 5 bases; bases with no gene match: 15. Germline assignment: CDR1 LNHNV and CDR2 YYDKDF (reference sequence). CDR3 region: CATSGYTKGLAGETQYF. The CDR3 DNA follows: TGTGCCACCAGCGGGTACACCAAGGGACTAGCCGGCGAGACCCAGTACTTC.

V usage is TRBV23-1 and J usage is TRBJ2-1; 8 bases are a match to TRBD1. TRBV23-1 is classed as an ORF, of uncertain function. V lost 8 bases and J lost 14; bases outside the gene matches: 8. The CDR3 is made up of 11 amino acids. DNA for the CDR3: TGCGCCAGCCCGCTTCGGACAGGGAAGTTCTTC. This gives the protein CASPLRTGKFF.

This rearrangement joins TRBV7-9 to TRBJ1-1; TRBD1 agrees at 7 bases. The trim removed 1 base at V and 3 bases at J, leaving 2 bases unmatched. The CDR3 spans 14 residues. Per the germline V gene, CDR1 is SEHNR and CDR2 is FQNEAQ (reference sequence). As DNA, the CDR3 is TGTGCCAGCAGCTTAGGCAGGGGGGACACTGAAGCTTTCTTT. Translation gives CASSLGRGDTEAFF. The entire variable domain, with the rest obtained from reference TRBV7-9 and TRBJ1-1, is as follows: DTGVSQNPRHKITKRGQNVTFRCDPISEHNRLYWYRQTLGQGPEFLTYFQNEAQLEKSRLLSDRFSAERPKGSFSTLEIQRTEQGDSAMYLCASSLGRGDTEAFFGQGTRLTVV.

In its sample, this clone was seen once. The chain couples TRBV19 to TRBJ2-7; 9 bases line up with TRBD1. CDR1 is LNHDA and CDR2 is SQIVND in the germline V gene (reference sequence). Trimming at V came to 1 base and at J to 7 bases, leaving 8 bases not matched to a gene. This CDR3 spans 15 amino acids. CDR3 region: CASSIGYRGPGEQYF. The CDR3 bases are TGTGCCAGTAGTATAGGTTACAGGGGGCCAGGGGAGCAGTACTTC. Full variable domain (outside the CDR3, taken from reference TRBV19 and TRBJ2-7): DGGITQSPKYLFRKEGQNVTLSCEQNLNHDAMYWYRQDPGQGLRLIYYSQIVNDFQKGDIAEGYSVSREKKESFPLTVTSAQKNPTAFYLCASSIGYRGPGEQYFGPGTRLTVT.

The chain combines TRBV5-6 with TRBJ2-1; the D is unclear. Trimming took 4 bases from V and 6 from J, leaving 11 bases between them. Looked up from germline, CDR1 is SGHDT and CDR2 is YYEEEE. The CDR3 spans 13 residues. CDR3 in DNA: TGTGCCAGCAGCGACAAGCTCCTCAATGAGCAGTTCTTC. This gives the protein CASSDKLLNEQFF.

The chain carries TRBV5-1 and TRBJ1-1; 7 bases align to TRBD1. Germline values: CDR1 SGHRS, CDR2 YFSETQ. Trimming removed 4 bases from V and 4 bases from J; junction bases left unmatched: 10. The CDR3 has 15 residues. The CDR3 here is CASSPRQGGLTEAFF. The CDR3 DNA follows: TGCGCCAGCAGCCCCAGACAGGGAGGTCTCACTGAAGCTTTCTTT.

The chain is built from TRBV7-2 and TRBJ1-1; D gene unclear. This CDR3 spans 12 amino acids. V lost 5 bases, J lost 7 bases, and 11 bases lay in between. The germline gives CDR1 SGHTA, CDR2 FQGNSA. The CDR3 DNA reads TGTGCCAGCAGCCGTCAGCGGGTTGAAGCTTTCTTT. It specifies CASSRQRVEAFF.

The chain links TRBV6-6 to TRBJ2-1; TRBD2 matches at 13 bases. Germline lookup yields CDR1 MNHNY and CDR2 SVGAGI (reference sequence). This CDR3 spans 14 amino acids. The ends lost 6 bases at V and 6 bases at J; junction bases unmatched: 2. The CDR3 DNA reads as TGTGCCAGCAGCCGGACTAGCGGGGGCAATGAGCAGTTCTTC. This codes for CASSRTSGGNEQFF.

This clone was seen more than once but under ten times. The rearrangement uses TRBV29-1 and TRBJ1-1; D is possibly TRBD1 (5 bases). Germline CDR1 reads SQVTM; CDR2 reads ANQGSEA. The CDR3 has 11 residues. Trimming stripped 6 bases from V and 5 bases from J, with 10 bases between. CDR3 in DNA: TGCAGCGTACAGGAGGGGACTGAAGCTTTCTTT. Protein sequence: CSVQEGTEAFF.